This TCR beta chain was sequenced for a study of metastatic and nonmetastatic thyroid tumors. Findings and limits, study-wide: When malignant thyroid tumors were compared with benign nodules, TCR beta diversity was reportedly significantly higher in the malignant tumors. This held in both blood and tumor samples.

About this clone: Its antigen is not known.

The entire patient cohort was treatment-naive prior to thyroid surgery. CDR1 is MNHNS, CDR2 SASEGT, per germline. This CDR3 is 14 amino acids long. The V and J ends lost 9 bases and 1 base, in that order; junction bases with no gene match: 6. TCRdb re-processed the PCR reads through MiXCR. The sample has about 25,000 clones; about an eighth are singletons. The clonotype was recovered from a female donor with papillary thyroid cancer or a benign thyroid nodule (not recorded which). Some clones in this sample may be carry-over from other donors' samples. This chain connects TRBV6-1 to TRBJ2-3; 8 bases map to TRBD1. Specimen: blood. DNA of the CDR3: TGTGCCAGTCGACCGGGACAGGGCACAGATACGCAGTATTTT. Its translation is CASRPGQGTDTQYF.